This paragraph covers one T cell receptor beta chain sequence. No antigen is known for it. This sample is part of a study of CD8 T cells in Susac syndrome. Study observations and caveats: Acknowledgment was made by the study that its TCR sequencing and HLA analysis involved a relatively small number of individuals.

Sequencing of TCR beta covered CD8+ and CD4+ T cells obtained from blood. TEMRA cells underwent FACS enrichment and CD8+ and CD4+ T cells underwent negative isolation. With random hexamers, reverse transcription was performed on roughly 0.5 to 1 ug of RNA. Across 54 Vbeta and 13 Jbeta, TCR beta CDR3 was amplified with immunoSEQ multiplex PCR. TCRdb analysed the immunoSEQ multiplex PCR reads with MiXCR anew, one entry per CDR3 protein. This sample has 250,000 to 350,000 distinct CDR3 sequences; about 91% occur once, and the top ten carry roughly 0.064%. Trimming removed 0 bases at V and 0 bases at J, with 8 bases between. This CDR3 spans 15 amino acids. Germline CDR1 and CDR2: SGHTA and FQGTGA.

The sequenced sample consisted of CD4+ T cells from PBMCs. This sequence was found in a human donor with multiple sclerosis. This sequence joins TRBV7-3 and TRBJ1-1, with unresolved D. This CDR3 reads CASSLTREMNTEAFF. CDR3 DNA: TGTGCCAGCAGCTTAACAAGGGAGATGAACACTGAAGCTTTCTTT.